This T cell receptor beta chain was identified during a study of T cell repertoires in cytomegalovirus infection (dated 2019 in TCRdb). For the study in its entirety: Alongside well-studied HLA-B-restricted epitopes, the peptide stimulations were aimed at recently identified HLA-C-restricted CMV epitopes, whose presentation resists viral immunomodulation. Because public TCR beta signatures pointed to carriage of CMV infection together with the matching HLA type, the HLA type of each donor mattered for the analysis.

Reading the label with the study, this specimen's treatment or condition is: in vitro stimulation with specific CMV peptide epitopes to enrich CMV-specific T cells. Findings and caveats that apply to the study as a whole: In both this cohort and an independent approximately 370-donor cohort, the cumulative frequency of public TCR beta family members distinguished carriers of CMV infection plus the relevant HLA type. The ex vivo response was dominated by HLA-C-restricted CMV-specific TCR beta clonotypes, and the single most frequent clonotype in two of eight donors was supplied by these HLA-C-restricted clonotypes.

From its cysteine to its phenylalanine, the CDR3 spans 12 amino acids. Left in the record is the CDR3 DNA by itself, 36 bases read in frame from the first base. This clonotype was recorded a few times. The antigen it binds to is not known. Its ends do not fully match the called genes, so a read error is possible. Sequencing instrument: Illumina HiSeq 1500. The public reads were run again by TCRdb, first through fastp at Q25 and then through MiXCR, and only productive beta chains were kept. Rows with one shared CDR3 protein collapse into an entry with the most common genes and DNA. This sample is represented by about 570,000 distinct CDR3 sequences; roughly 43% of them were singletons. About 48% of the sample is taken by the ten largest.

The V and J genes are TRBV12-3 or TRBV12-4 and TRBJ1-1; the D gene is not confidently resolved. This clonotype was sampled from a human donor in good health (CMV status not recorded). Some clones in this sample may be carry-over from other donors' samples. The starting material was cultured PBMCs, obtained from culture after CMV antigen stimulation. The CDR3 amino acid sequence is: CASSLARTEAFF. The DNA sequence is given as TGTGCCAGCAGCTTAGCGCGTACTGAAGCTTTCTTT.